The TCR beta chain described here comes from a study of control samples from healthy donors and cancer patients. Repertoires were generated with immunoSEQ multiplex PCR, while TCRdb's copy carries only in-frame clones and drops some. The table lists about 220,000 clones, 90% to 95% of them singletons. The germline gives CDR1 SGHTA, CDR2 FQGNSA. Trimming took 2 bases from V and 1 from J; bases not matched to a gene: 2. The CDR3 spans 16 residues. Source material: blood. V gene TRBV7-2 combines with J gene TRBJ2-1, with 10 bases fitting TRBD2. The clonotype originates from a man between 45 and 60 years old in good health. The chain's CDR3 is CASSLLAGESYNEQFF. Written as DNA, the CDR3 is TGTGCCAGCAGCTTACTAGCGGGGGAATCCTACAATGAGCAGTTCTTC.